A selection of T cell receptor beta chains follows, all from one sample in a study of control samples from healthy donors and cancer patients. Assay: immunoSEQ multiplex PCR; the TCRdb copy retains only in-frame clones and omits some. The sample contains approximately 100,000 clones, 70% to 90% of which appear only once. The sample was blood. These receptors came from a woman aged 40 to 50 in good health. CDR3s include the opening cysteine and the closing phenylalanine or tryptophan. The D gene is left open where the match is weak. A clone size is listed for some rows: how often the clone was seen (once, few, many), or a class if it is expanded.

V,J,D,size,DNA,CDR3
TRBV7-2,TRBJ2-3,-,-,TGTGCCAGCAGCCCTTCTGCTACTAGCATGGCAGATACGCAGTATTTT,CASSPSATSMADTQYF
TRBV4-3,TRBJ2-7,TRBD1,once,TGCGCCAGCAGCCAAGAGAGACAGGGGGCCTACGAGCAGTACTTC,CASSQERQGAYEQYF
TRBV2,TRBJ2-3,TRBD2,-,TGTGCCAGCAGTGACCCTAGGCTAGCGGGGGTGACAGATACGCAGTATTTT,CASSDPRLAGVTDTQYF
TRBV6-5,TRBJ1-5,-,-,TGTGCCAGCATCACCGGTCCTTACGGAGGTCAGCCCCAGCATTTT,CASITGPYGGQPQHF
TRBV19,TRBJ2-7,TRBD1,-,TGTGCCAGTAGTACCCCGGGACAGGGAAACTACGAGCAGTACTTC,CASSTPGQGNYEQYF
TRBV10-3,TRBJ2-7,TRBD2,-,TGTGCCATCAGTGACGGACTCGCGGGGGGCTACGAGCAGTACTTC,CAISDGLAGGYEQYF
TRBV6-1,TRBJ2-7,-,-,TGTGCCAGCAGTGAGACAGGCCCGCTGGACGAGCAGTACTTC,CASSETGPLDEQYF
TRBV6-6,TRBJ1-2,-,once,TGTGCCAGCAGCCAGCGGGGGGCGCAGGATGGCTACACCTTC,CASSQRGAQDGYTF
TRBV3-1/TRBV3-2,TRBJ2-1,TRBD2,-,TGTGCCAGCAGCCAAGGCTCCGGGGGGGCCAACAATGAGCAGTTCTTC,CASSQGSGGANNEQFF
TRBV6-1,TRBJ1-6,-,-,TGTGCCAGCAGTGGGGATAACAGGAGCTCCTATAATTCACCCCTCCACTTT,CASSGDNRSSYNSPLHF
TRBV20-1,TRBJ2-4,-,-,TGCAGTGCTAGTGTGCCTCTAAACATTCAGTACTTC,CSASVPLNIQYF
TRBV2,TRBJ1-2,-,once,TGTGCCAGCAGTGGATCCAGGGCTAACTATGGCTACACCTTC,CASSGSRANYGYTF
TRBV24-1,TRBJ2-3,TRBD2,-,TGTGCCACCAGTGCTCTACGGGGGGGGGAAACAGATACGCAGTATTTT,CATSALRGGETDTQYF
TRBV9,TRBJ1-4,-,once,TGTGCCAGCAGCCCCGGAGGTCGAAATGAACGGAAACTGTTTTTT,CASSPGGRNERKLFF
TRBV9,TRBJ1-2,-,-,TGTGCCAGCAGCGTAACGCCCGACAGACCGGGTGGCTACACCTTC,CASSVTPDRPGGYTF
TRBV5-4,TRBJ1-4,-,-,TGTGCCAGCAGCCCCCAGGCAGGGAGTGAAAAACTGTTTTTT,CASSPQAGSEKLFF
TRBV4-2,TRBJ1-1,-,-,TGTGCCAGCAGCCAAGGTTTCGGAGGGGCGCGAACTGAAGCTTTCTTT,CASSQGFGGARTEAFF
TRBV6-2/TRBV6-3,TRBJ1-1,TRBD1,-,TGTGCCAGCAGTTACCCTCGGACAGGTGGCACTGAAGCTTTCTTT,CASSYPRTGGTEAFF
TRBV5-6,TRBJ1-1,TRBD1,few,TGTGCCAGCAGCTGGGGACAGGGGTGGACTGAAGCTTTCTTT,CASSWGQGWTEAFF
TRBV20-1,TRBJ1-1,TRBD1,-,TGCAGTGCTAAACAGGGGTTAGCTTTCTTT,CSAKQGLAFF
TRBV9,TRBJ1-2,-,-,TGTGCCAGCAGCCCCGCGGGCCTGGAGAGGGGCTATGGCTACACCTTC,CASSPAGLERGYGYTF
TRBV29-1,TRBJ2-5,TRBD2,-,TGCAGCGTTGTGACTAGCAAGTCGTCCCAGTACTTC,CSVVTSKSSQYF
TRBV29-1,TRBJ1-1,-,-,TGCAGCGCCTCATCCGGGGTTGAAGCTTTCTTT,CSASSGVEAFF
TRBV27,TRBJ2-3,TRBD1,-,TGTGCCAGCAGTGTCCGGGACAGAAGCACAGATACGCAGTATTTT,CASSVRDRSTDTQYF
TRBV2,TRBJ1-5,-,-,TGTGCCAGCAGCGCTAAGACAGGAGATAGCAATCAACCCCAGCATTTT,CASSAKTGDSNQPQHF
TRBV5-1,TRBJ2-1,-,few,TGCGCCAGCAGCTTGTCGGCAGGGAGGACGAATGAGCAGTTCTTC,CASSLSAGRTNEQFF
TRBV7-6,TRBJ2-5,TRBD1,-,TGTGCCAGCAGCCCAACGACAGGGGGCGGAGAGACCCAGTACTTC,CASSPTTGGGETQYF
TRBV4-3,TRBJ2-2,TRBD1,-,TGCGCCAGCAGCCAGACAGGGTTTACCGGGGAGCTGTTTTTT,CASSQTGFTGELFF
TRBV4-3,TRBJ2-7,TRBD1,-,TGCGCCAGCAGCCAAGGGGGACAGGGGGCGTACGAGCAGTACTTC,CASSQGGQGAYEQYF
TRBV5-4,TRBJ1-1,-,-,TGTGCCAGCAGCTTGTGGGGGGCCACTGAAGCTTTCTTT,CASSLWGATEAFF
TRBV7-2,TRBJ1-4,-,-,TGTGCCAGCAGCTTAGCTCCGGGGACAAATGAAAAACTGTTTTTT,CASSLAPGTNEKLFF
TRBV7-2,TRBJ1-4,-,-,TGTGCCAGCAGCTTAATATCAGGGGTCCCCCAATCTTTT,CASSLISGVPQSF
TRBV12-2,TRBJ1-1,-,-,TGTGCAAGTCGCCTTTACAGGAACACTGAAGCTTTCTTT,CASRLYRNTEAFF
TRBV5-4,TRBJ1-1,TRBD1,-,TGTGCCACCGACAGGGGAGACACTGAAGCTTTCTTT,CATDRGDTEAFF
TRBV3-1/TRBV3-2,TRBJ2-7,-,-,TGTGCCAGCAGCCAAGGGGTTCTAGCAGCCTACGAGCAGTACTTC,CASSQGVLAAYEQYF
TRBV18,TRBJ1-5,TRBD1,once,TGTGCCAGCTCACCAACCGGGACAGGTAGCAATCAGCCCCAGCATTTT,CASSPTGTGSNQPQHF
TRBV30,TRBJ1-6,TRBD1,-,TGTGCCTGGAGTGTTGGGGGACAGGGGGCGACCGGATCACCCCTCCACTTT,CAWSVGGQGATGSPLHF
TRBV6-1,TRBJ1-2,-,-,TGTGCCAGCAGTGGCCGGGGGGGCACCACGAACCCCAACTATGGCTACACCTTC,CASSGRGGTTNPNYGYTF
TRBV11-3,TRBJ1-2,-,-,TGTGCCAGCAGCTTAGGGGAGGGACCCTATGGCTACACCTTC,CASSLGEGPYGYTF
TRBV5-1,TRBJ2-2,TRBD2,-,TGCGCCAGCAGCTTGTCAATCCCGGGACTAGCGAGACCCCGCGAGGGGGCCGGGGAGCTGTTTTTT,CASSLSIPGLARPREGAGELFF
TRBV3-1/TRBV3-2,TRBJ2-2,TRBD2,-,TGTGCCAGCAGTCGGGGGGGGGACACCGGGGAGCTGTTTTTT,CASSRGGDTGELFF
TRBV9,TRBJ2-2,-,-,TGTGCCAGCGAACACACGGGATACACCGGGGAGCTGTTTTTT,CASEHTGYTGELFF
TRBV3-1/TRBV3-2,TRBJ2-7,-,-,TGTGCCAGCAGCCAAGAAAGGCTAGGCAGGCCCATCTACGAGCAGTACTTC,CASSQERLGRPIYEQYF
TRBV5-1,TRBJ2-1,-,-,TGCGCCAGCAGCAAATTCGGAGGGAACTCCTACAATGAGCAGTTCTTC,CASSKFGGNSYNEQFF
TRBV4-3,TRBJ1-1,TRBD1,-,TGCGCCAGCAGCCAAGATTTGGCCAGGGGGTCCCGAGGGGCTTTCTTT,CASSQDLARGSRGAFF
TRBV10-3,TRBJ2-3,TRBD2,-,TGTGCCATCACCGACGGACTAGCGGGGGGGGGAGATACGCAGTATTTT,CAITDGLAGGGDTQYF
TRBV11-3,TRBJ1-6,-,-,TGTGCCAGCAGCGGGCGCACAGGTATCTCTTCACCCCTCCACTTT,CASSGRTGISSPLHF
TRBV7-8,TRBJ2-1,-,-,TGTGCCAGCAGCCGAGGCAGGGACATAGCCTACAATGAGCAGTTCTTC,CASSRGRDIAYNEQFF
TRBV4-3,TRBJ1-3,-,-,TGCGCCAGCAGCCGCGACCCGCCCGGGGGAACCCAGGGGTACACCATATATTTT,CASSRDPPGGTQGYTIYF
TRBV12-3/TRBV12-4,TRBJ1-1,-,-,TGTGCCAGCAGTTTCACAGGGATCACTGAAGCTTTCTTT,CASSFTGITEAFF
TRBV7-8,TRBJ1-6,-,-,TGTGCCAGCAGCCCCAAGAGTTCGGATTCACCCCTCCACTTT,CASSPKSSDSPLHF
TRBV7-2,TRBJ1-2,-,-,TGTGCCAGCAGCTTACCAGGGTGGGATGGCTACACCTTC,CASSLPGWDGYTF
TRBV29-1,TRBJ2-5,-,-,TGCAGCGTTGATCAGGCTAGCCAAGAGACCCAGTACTTC,CSVDQASQETQYF
TRBV19,TRBJ1-1,-,-,TGTGCCAGTAGTATATCTGGGGCGGGGACTGAAGCTTTCTTT,CASSISGAGTEAFF
TRBV14,TRBJ1-2,-,once,TGTGCCAGCAGCCTTACAGGGCGGGCCTGGTATGGCTACACCTTC,CASSLTGRAWYGYTF
TRBV7-3,TRBJ2-2,-,-,TGTGCCAGCAGCATCGGACAGGCGGGGACCGGGGAGCTGTTTTTT,CASSIGQAGTGELFF
TRBV10-3,TRBJ1-1,-,once,TGTGCCATCAGTGAGAGTGGTGGGGGTGAAGCTTTCTTT,CAISESGGGEAFF
TRBV24-1,TRBJ2-2,-,-,TGTGCCACCAGTGATCCCTCGGCCGGGGAGCTGTTTTTT,CATSDPSAGELFF
TRBV10-2,TRBJ1-5,-,-,TGCGCCAGCAGTGAGTCTGCAGGGGGCAATCAGCCCCAGCATTTT,CASSESAGGNQPQHF